This entry lists 25 T cell receptor beta chains sequenced from one sample in a study of T cell changes during pregnancy in multiple sclerosis. Assay used: immunoSEQ multiplex PCR; TCRdb lists only in-frame clones, some missing. The sample records some 13,000 clones, 70% to 90% being singletons. The sequencing used CD8+ T cells from peripheral blood mononuclear cells, collected in the second trimester of pregnancy. These receptor sequences come from a female donor in good health, enrolled as a control in a pregnancy study.

This chain links TRBV4-1 with TRBJ2-2; 11 bases line up with TRBD1. Germline loops: CDR1 MGHRA, CDR2 YSYEKL. V lost 5 bases and J lost 6; bases outside the gene matches: 5. The CDR3 loop spans 15 amino acids. CDR3 sequence: CASSAEGQGAGELFF. DNA of the CDR3: TGCGCCAGCAGCGCAGAGGGACAGGGGGCCGGGGAGCTGTTTTTT.

The V gene is TRBV6-4, the J gene TRBJ2-1; 8 bases are a match to TRBD2. The CDR3 has 14 amino acids. The trim removed 4 bases at V and 5 bases at J, leaving 4 bases unmatched. Germline loops: CDR1 MRHNA, CDR2 SNTAGT. In DNA, the CDR3 is TGTGCCAGCAGTGCGGGGGGGGATGACAATGAGCAGTTCTTC. As protein: CASSAGGDDNEQFF.

V gene TRBV18 combines with J gene TRBJ2-3, with 7 bases identical to TRBD2. CDR1 and CDR2 (germline): KGHSH, LQKENI. V was clipped by 6 bases and J by 2 bases; unmatched bases: 5. This CDR3 comprises 14 residues. The CDR3 here is CASSRTRPTDTQYF. The CDR3 coding sequence is TGTGCCAGCTCGCGGACTAGACCCACAGATACGCAGTATTTT.

The chain uses TRBV4-3 and TRBJ1-1, with TRBD1 as a possible D gene (5 bases). Germline V gene sequence: CDR1 LGHNA, CDR2 YSLEER. The CDR3 has 15 amino acids. With 0 bases removed from V and 4 bases from J, the gap between germline ends came to 12 bases. The CDR3 region is CASSQDGEGSTEAFF. DNA for the CDR3: TGCGCCAGCAGCCAAGATGGGGAGGGGAGCACTGAAGCTTTCTTT.

The chain combines TRBV12-5 with TRBJ2-7; TRBD1 matches 8 bases. CDR1 is LGHNT, CDR2 FRNRAP, per germline. Losses at the gene ends were 1 base for V and 3 bases for J; bases not matched to a gene: 11. The CDR3 extends over 17 amino acids. CDR3 sequence reads: CASGLGSGGADNYEQYF. The CDR3, as DNA: TGTGCTAGTGGTTTGGGCTCAGGGGGCGCGGACAACTACGAGCAGTACTTC.

CDR3 DNA sequence: TGTGCCAGCAGCTTAGGGCTAGCGAGCGAGCAGTACTTC. This codes for CASSLGLASEQYF. The J gene is TRBJ2-7, the V gene TRBV7-6, with D possibly TRBD2 on 6 matching bases. Germline values: CDR1 SGHVS, CDR2 FNYEAQ. Trimming took 1 base from V and 6 from J, leaving 10 bases between them. There are 13 residues in the CDR3.

The chain couples TRBV10-2 to TRBJ1-6; 8 bases agree with TRBD1. The CDR3 covers 14 residues. The germline CDR1 and CDR2 sequences are WSHSY and SAAADI. With 7 bases clipped from V and 10 bases from J, the junction kept 9 bases outside the gene matches. The chain's CDR3 is CASMRDRSGSPLHF. CDR3 sequence (DNA): TGCGCCAGCATGAGGGACAGGTCGGGGTCACCCCTCCACTTT.

This clone was counted a single time. The J gene is TRBJ2-1, the V gene TRBV7-2, with a tentative D call TRBD2 (5 bases). The CDR3 contains 14 residues. The germline gives CDR1 SGHTA, CDR2 FQGNSA. The V end lost 5 bases, the J end lost 4 bases, and 12 bases lay between the germline ends. The DNA for the CDR3 is TGTGCCAGCAGCCCACCAGCGGTTTACAATGAGCAGTTCTTC. Translating it yields CASSPPAVYNEQFF.

V is TRBV19 and J is TRBJ2-7; TRBD1 might be the D (6 bases). Trimming left V 4 bases short and J 3 bases short, with 7 bases between. The CDR3 contains 12 residues. Looked up from germline, CDR1 is LNHDA and CDR2 is SQIVND (reference sequence). The CDR3 coding sequence is TGTGCCAGTAGTAAGGACAGCTACGAGCAGTACTTC. It specifies CASSKDSYEQYF. Full variable domain (remainder filled in from reference TRBV19 and TRBJ2-7): DGGITQSPKYLFRKEGQNVTLSCEQNLNHDAMYWYRQDPGQGLRLIYYSQIVNDFQKGDIAEGYSVSREKKESFPLTVTSAQKNPTAFYLCASSKDSYEQYFGPGTRLTVT.

With respect to this clone: The same CDR3 can be traced to other DNA sequences in this sample. The chain is built from TRBV7-8 and TRBJ2-5; 11 bases agree with TRBD2. After removal of 8 bases from V and 4 bases from J, the junction contained 15 bases not matched to a gene. The length of the CDR3 is 17 residues. Germline V gene lookup returns CDR1 SGHVS and CDR2 FQNEAQ. This CDR3 reads CASPPIGSGGAGETQYF. The CDR3 coding sequence is TGTGCCAGCCCCCCAATTGGTAGCGGGGGGGCTGGAGAGACCCAGTACTTC.

V usage is TRBV6-4 and J usage is TRBJ1-6; TRBD1 aligns across 8 bases. In germline, CDR1 is MRHNA, CDR2 SNTAGT. V dropped 5 bases and J dropped 4; count of bases not matched to a gene: 7. The CDR3 contains 16 residues. For the CDR3, the DNA is TGTGCCAGCAGTACCCACAGGGGGACGTATAATTCACCCCTCCACTTT. Its translation is CASSTHRGTYNSPLHF.

This clone was found once. This chain connects TRBV6-6 to TRBJ1-1; TRBD1 matches 7 bases. Trimming removed 4 bases from V and 7 bases from J; junction bases left unmatched: 9. This CDR3 spans 14 amino acids. The germline V gene has CDR1 MNHNY and CDR2 SVGAGI (reference sequence). CDR3: CASSSPDREVEAFF. As DNA, the CDR3 is TGTGCCAGCAGTTCGCCTGACAGGGAAGTTGAAGCTTTCTTT.

The chain carries TRBV5-6 and TRBJ2-1; a weak D match, TRBD2 (5 bases). Germline V lookup: CDR1 SGHDT, CDR2 YYEEEE. CDR3 length: 12 residues. Trimming took 4 bases from V and 10 from J, leaving 12 bases between them. The CDR3 loop reads CASSILESEQFF. DNA of the CDR3: TGTGCCAGCAGCATACTAGAATCCGAGCAGTTCTTC.

The chain joins TRBV9 to TRBJ2-1; 9 bases are shared with TRBD2. The CDR3 extends over 16 amino acids. V was pared by 0 bases and J by 4 bases, with 5 bases of the junction left unmatched. Germline CDR1 reads SGDLS; CDR2 reads YYNGEE. The CDR3 sequence: CASSVDAGGPYNEQFF. CDR3 coding DNA: TGTGCCAGCAGCGTAGATGCGGGGGGGCCATACAATGAGCAGTTCTTC.

The chain carries TRBV9 and TRBJ2-1, with TRBD2 matching over 7 bases. J was trimmed by 7 bases and V by 0 bases; bases with no gene match: 4. The CDR3 runs 14 residues. Germline V gives CDR1 SGDLS, CDR2 YYNGEE. CDR3 in amino acids: CASSVAGLQNEQFF. The CDR3 nucleotides read TGTGCCAGCAGCGTAGCGGGACTACAAAATGAGCAGTTCTTC. The complete variable domain, with remaining parts taken from reference TRBV9 and TRBJ2-1, reads DSGVTQTPKHLITATGQRVTLRCSPRSGDLSVYWYQQSLDQGLQFLIQYYNGEERAKGNILERFSAQQFPDLHSELNLSSLELGDSALYFCASSVAGLQNEQFFGPGTRLTVL.

The chain has TRBV6-4 and TRBJ2-3, with 10 positions matching TRBD2. The CDR3 spans 17 residues. Germline CDR1 and CDR2: MRHNA and SNTAGT. V lost 5 bases to trimming and J lost 1 base; unmatched junction nucleotides: 9. CDR3 nucleotide sequence: TGTGCCAGCAGTTTCTTAGCGGGAGGAGGGGGCACAGATACGCAGTATTTT. It yields the protein CASSFLAGGGGTDTQYF.

This clone occurred once. V and J are TRBV4-3 and TRBJ2-3; TRBD2 agrees at 7 bases. V lost 0 bases to trimming and J lost 2 bases; unmatched junction nucleotides: 11. The CDR3 totals 18 residues. Germline assignment: CDR1 LGHNA and CDR2 YSLEER. The CDR3 sequence: CASSQDLTGGLLTDTQYF. For the CDR3, the DNA is TGCGCCAGCAGCCAAGACCTTACGGGGGGTCTTCTCACAGATACGCAGTATTTT.

J is TRBJ1-2 and V is TRBV27; TRBD1 aligns across 7 bases. Germline lookup yields CDR1 MNHEY and CDR2 SMNVEV (reference sequence). J was trimmed by 3 bases and V by 6 bases; bases with no gene match: 7. The CDR3 runs 14 residues. The CDR3 DNA reads as TGTGCCAGCAGCCTGACAGGGAATGACTATGGCTACACCTTC. It yields the protein CASSLTGNDYGYTF.

The rearrangement joins TRBV28 to TRBJ2-4; the match to TRBD1 covers 10 bases. Trimming took 6 bases from V and 0 from J; bases not matched to a gene: 5. Germline V gene lookup returns CDR1 MDHEN and CDR2 SYDVKM. The CDR3 extends over 16 amino acids. The CDR3, as DNA: TGTGCCAGCAGCCGGGACAGGGGCCTAGCCAAAAACATTCAGTACTTC. It is translated as CASSRDRGLAKNIQYF.

Concerning this clone: The same CDR3 also results from other DNA sequences found in this sample. The chain links TRBV19 to TRBJ2-2; D not certain. From germline, CDR1 is LNHDA and CDR2 SQIVND (reference sequence). Between the trimmed V and J ends, which lost 10 bases and 5 bases, there was a span of 14 bases. The CDR3 has 13 amino acids. The CDR3, as DNA: TGTGCCATCCAGACGGGTGGAACCGGGGAGCTGTTTTTT. Its translation: CAIQTGGTGELFF.

This clone has just one count. The chain uses TRBV19 and TRBJ2-1; D gene unclear. CDR3 length: 13 residues. Per germline, CDR1 LNHDA and CDR2 SQIVND (reference sequence). The V end lost 2 bases, the J end lost 6 bases, and 8 bases lay between the germline ends. As DNA, the CDR3 is TGTGCCAGTAGTATAAATCCGGGCAATGAGCAGTTCTTC. Amino acids: CASSINPGNEQFF.

This chain links TRBV7-6 with TRBJ2-7, with TRBD1 as a possible D gene (5 bases). Germline V CDR1 and CDR2: SGHVS, FNYEAQ. Trimming took off 5 bases at V and 9 bases at J, with 17 bases between the two ends. The CDR3 loop spans 13 amino acids. The CDR3, as DNA: TGTGCCAGCAGCCGCGGCGATCGGCAGGGGCAGTACTTC. This encodes CASSRGDRQGQYF.

The J gene is TRBJ2-1, the V gene TRBV18, with D possibly TRBD1 on 6 matching bases. This CDR3 is built from 17 residues. Germline V CDR1 and CDR2: KGHSH, LQKENI. Deletions cut 5 bases from V and 5 bases from J, with 22 bases between. The CDR3 loop reads CASSLIARGSSHNEQFF. As DNA, the CDR3 is TGTGCCAGCTCATTAATCGCGAGGGGGAGTAGCCACAATGAGCAGTTCTTC.

The chain recombines TRBV19 with TRBJ1-6; tentatively, D is TRBD1 (5 bases). V gave up 6 bases and J gave up 5 bases, with 11 bases separating them. Per germline, CDR1 LNHDA and CDR2 SQIVND (reference sequence). This CDR3 has 14 amino acids. The CDR3 spells CASSQGLNNSPLHF. The CDR3 DNA sequence: TGTGCCAGTAGCCAGGGACTCAATAATTCACCCCTCCACTTT. The full variable domain, rest sourced from reference TRBV19 and TRBJ1-6, is DGGITQSPKYLFRKEGQNVTLSCEQNLNHDAMYWYRQDPGQGLRLIYYSQIVNDFQKGDIAEGYSVSREKKESFPLTVTSAQKNPTAFYLCASSQGLNNSPLHFGNGTRLTVT.

This clone was seen just once. The V and J genes are TRBV7-9 and TRBJ2-7, with D possibly TRBD1 on 5 matching bases. From germline, CDR1 is SEHNR and CDR2 FQNEAQ (reference sequence). Trimming pared 8 bases from V and 0 bases from J, leaving 17 bases between. The CDR3 runs 15 residues. This CDR3 reads CASLGLDGSSYEQYF. The CDR3 DNA follows: TGTGCCAGCCTGGGGCTCGACGGAAGCTCCTACGAGCAGTACTTC.